Sequencing of this T cell receptor beta chain was carried out in a study of long-term antiretroviral therapy in people with HIV. The V gene's germline CDR1 is MNHNS and CDR2 SASEGT. J lost 8 bases, V lost 2 bases, and 13 bases had no gene match. The CDR3 is made up of 16 amino acids. Study results and limitations: Blood, drawn from the mid-2000s to the late 2010s, may reflect older ART regimens. In samples taken after ART, diversity increased but remained below transplant donor control levels.

The assay used was immunoSEQ (version v3.0), run at survey level. Some clones are missing from TCRdb's copy, which holds only in-frame ones; the method was immunoSEQ multiplex PCR. The sample contains tens of thousands of clones, 82% of which appear only once. Concerning this clone itself: The antigen is not known.

The sample here was unsorted PBMCs, taken 1.1 years before starting antiretroviral therapy. The chain uses TRBV6-1 and TRBJ1-2; TRBD1 matches 8 bases. The TCR originated in a woman aged 25 to 39 with HIV. CDR3 sequence (DNA): TGTGCCAGCAGTGAAAGCCAGGGGGCCCTCCGGGGCGGCTACACCTTC. This translates into CASSESQGALRGGYTF.